These 13 T cell receptor beta chains were all obtained from the same sample, sequenced in a study of T cell repertoires and HLA-DP antigens. Libraries were prepared by immunoSEQ multiplex PCR; TCRdb keeps only in-frame clonotypes and omits some of them. This repertoire shows about 73,000 clones, roughly 77% found once; its top ten account for around 1.6%. These receptors are not linked to any known antigen. Specimen: CD4+ T cells from PBMCs. The receptors were sampled from a man aged 55 to 69 in good health and CMV-seronegative.

This chain links TRBV7-9 with TRBJ2-1; 10 bases fit TRBD1. The V gene's germline CDR1 is SEHNR and CDR2 FQNEAQ (reference sequence). CDR3 length: 15 amino acids. V shed 8 bases and J 7 bases; nucleotides not matched to a gene: 11. CDR3 region: CASGAETGGLNEQFF. CDR3 nucleotide sequence: TGTGCCAGCGGCGCAGAGACAGGGGGCTTGAATGAGCAGTTCTTC.

The chain is built from TRBV4-1 and TRBJ2-1; TRBD1 or TRBD2 may be the D gene (5 bases each). Trimming removed 3 bases at V and 0 bases at J, with 15 bases between. The length of the CDR3 is 17 residues. Germline V lookup: CDR1 MGHRA, CDR2 YSYEKL. CDR3 region: CASSHPGTESSYNEQFF. As DNA, the CDR3 is TGCGCCAGCAGCCACCCTGGGACGGAGAGCTCCTACAATGAGCAGTTCTTC.

The rearrangement joins TRBV19 to TRBJ1-2; D is unresolved. Trimming left V 3 bases short and J 2 bases short, with 7 bases between. This CDR3 has 13 amino acids. The germline gives CDR1 LNHDA, CDR2 SQIVND (reference sequence). The CDR3 DNA reads TGTGCCAGTAGTATCCGGGTAAACTATGGCTACACCTTC. It specifies CASSIRVNYGYTF.

This clone showed up just once. The V gene is TRBV11-3, the J gene TRBJ2-2, with D perhaps given as TRBD1 or TRBD2 (6 bases each). This CDR3 is built from 15 residues. Deletions cut 3 bases from V and 1 base from J, with 9 bases between. Germline V gene data show CDR1 as SGHNT and CDR2 as YENEEA. The CDR3 is CASSFGGMNTGELFF. CDR3 in DNA: TGTGCCAGCAGCTTCGGGGGCATGAACACCGGGGAGCTGTTTTTT.

The chain uses TRBV30 and TRBJ1-1, with D possibly being TRBD1 (6 bases). Germline loops: CDR1 GTSNPN, CDR2 SVGIG (reference sequence). This CDR3 has 14 residues. Trimming removed 4 bases at V and 1 base at J, with 13 bases between. Here the CDR3 DNA reads TGTGCCTGGACCCCCGGGGGGCGGAACACTGAAGCTTTCTTT. It is translated as CAWTPGGRNTEAFF.

The J gene is TRBJ1-2, the V gene TRBV7-2, with D perhaps TRBD1 (6 bases). V lost 1 base to trimming and J lost 2 bases, with 11 bases between them. Germline CDR1 reads SGHTA; CDR2 reads FQGNSA. The CDR3 extends over 15 amino acids. The CDR3 DNA reads TGTGCCAGCAGCTTAGGGGGGACACTGAACTATGGCTACACCTTC. Translated, it gives CASSLGGTLNYGYTF.

This sequence joins TRBV14 and TRBJ2-6, with 11 bases lining up with TRBD1. CDR1 is SGHDN and CDR2 is FVKESK in the germline V gene. The length of the CDR3 is 18 residues. The ends lost 3 bases at V and 1 base at J; junction bases unmatched: 5. The CDR3 DNA sequence: TGTGCCAGCAGCCACCGGACAGGGGGCGATTCTGGGGCCAACGTCCTGACTTTC. As protein: CASSHRTGGDSGANVLTF.

This clone was seen once. The rearrangement joins TRBV7-3 to TRBJ2-1, with 7 bases fitting TRBD1. J lost 12 bases, V lost 3 bases, and 14 bases had no gene match. The germline V gene has CDR1 SGHTA and CDR2 FQGTGA. The CDR3 spans 15 residues. The CDR3 loop reads CASSFGRTGAEGQFF. The CDR3 bases are TGTGCCAGCAGCTTTGGGAGAACAGGGGCTGAAGGGCAGTTCTTC.

The genes are TRBV5-4 and TRBJ1-5; unclear D gene. The CDR3 is made up of 13 amino acids. The ends were cut back, 4 bases at V and 0 bases at J, with 5 bases in the middle. Per germline, CDR1 SGHNT and CDR2 YYREEE (reference sequence). The DNA for the CDR3 is TGTGCCAGCAGCCGTCTTAGCAATCAGCCCCAGCATTTT. It translates to CASSRLSNQPQHF. The full variable domain, completed using reference TRBV5-4 and TRBJ1-5, is ETGVTQSPTHLIKTRGQQVTLRCSSQSGHNTVSWYQQALGQGPQFIFQYYREEENGRGNFPPRFSGLQFPNYSSELNVNALELDDSALYLCASSRLSNQPQHFGDGTRLSIL.

The chain uses TRBV5-1 and TRBJ1-4; TRBD1 agrees at 9 bases. The trim removed 7 bases at V and 8 bases at J, leaving 6 bases unmatched. The germline gives CDR1 SGHRS, CDR2 YFSETQ. This CDR3 contains 13 residues. CDR3 in amino acids: CASQGQGGEKLFF. Written as DNA, the CDR3 is TGCGCCAGCCAGGGACAGGGAGGGGAAAAACTGTTTTTT. The full variable domain, in which reference TRBV5-1 and TRBJ1-4 provide the parts outside the CDR3, is KAGVTQTPRYLIKTRGQQVTLSCSPISGHRSVSWYQQTPGQGLQFLFEYFSETQRNKGNFPGRFSGRQFSNSRSEMNVSTLELGDSALYLCASQGQGGEKLFFGSGTQLSVL.

The chain joins TRBV7-9 to TRBJ1-1, with D perhaps TRBD1 (6 bases). The CDR3 totals 17 residues. Trimming cost V 5 bases and J 1 base, with 20 bases left between them. Per the germline V gene, CDR1 is SEHNR and CDR2 is FQNEAQ (reference sequence). The CDR3 sequence is CASSPGRGVLWNTEAFF. The DNA of the CDR3 is TGTGCCAGCAGCCCCGGGAGGGGGGTCCTCTGGAACACTGAAGCTTTCTTT.

This rearrangement joins TRBV7-3 to TRBJ2-1; D is ambiguous. Between the trimmed V and J ends, which lost 2 bases and 4 bases, there was a span of 12 bases. Germline assignment: CDR1 SGHTA and CDR2 FQGTGA. The CDR3 length is 15 residues. CDR3 DNA sequence: TGTGCCAGCAGCTTAGCTCCACGAGCATACAATGAGCAGTTCTTC. Translated, it gives CASSLAPRAYNEQFF.

V and J are TRBV11-2 and TRBJ2-7; TRBD2 aligns across 11 bases. The CDR3 is made up of 15 amino acids. Trimming at V came to 6 bases and at J to 2 bases, leaving 6 bases not matched to a gene. Germline values: CDR1 SGHAT, CDR2 FQNNGV. CDR3 bases: TGTGCCAGCAGTCAGACTAGCGGGGCCGCCTACGAGCAGTACTTC. It codes for CASSQTSGAAYEQYF. Full variable domain (remainder filled in from reference TRBV11-2 and TRBJ2-7): EAGVAQSPRYKIIEKRQSVAFWCNPISGHATLYWYQQILGQGPKLLIQFQNNGVVDDSQLPKDRFSAERLKGVDSTLKIQPAKLEDSAVYLCASSQTSGAAYEQYFGPGTRLTVT.